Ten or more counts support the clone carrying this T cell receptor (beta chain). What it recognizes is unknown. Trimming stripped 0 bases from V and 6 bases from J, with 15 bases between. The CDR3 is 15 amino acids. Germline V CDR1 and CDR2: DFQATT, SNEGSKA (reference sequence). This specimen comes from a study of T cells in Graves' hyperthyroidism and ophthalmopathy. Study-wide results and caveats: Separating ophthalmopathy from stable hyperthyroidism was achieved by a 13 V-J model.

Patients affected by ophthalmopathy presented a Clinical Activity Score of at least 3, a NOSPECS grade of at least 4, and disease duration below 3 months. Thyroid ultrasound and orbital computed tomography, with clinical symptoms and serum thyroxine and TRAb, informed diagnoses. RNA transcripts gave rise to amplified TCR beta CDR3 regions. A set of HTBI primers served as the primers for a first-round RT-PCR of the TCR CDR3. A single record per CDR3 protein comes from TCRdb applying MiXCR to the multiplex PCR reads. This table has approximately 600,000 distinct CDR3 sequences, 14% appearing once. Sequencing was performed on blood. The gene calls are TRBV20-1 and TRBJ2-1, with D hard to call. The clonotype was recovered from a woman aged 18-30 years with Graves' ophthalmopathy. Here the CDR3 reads CSARDFRLSRNEQFF. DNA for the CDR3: TGCAGTGCTAGAGATTTCCGACTTAGTCGCAATGAGCAGTTCTTC.